What follows are 25 T cell receptor beta chains derived from one specimen sequenced in a study of early T cells in non-severe SARS-CoV-2 infection. TCRdb re-called the 5' RACE reads through MiXCR, storing one row per CDR3 protein. The data contain roughly 36,000 distinct CDR3 sequences, approximately 5% of them singletons. The specimen sequenced was whole blood. These receptor sequences come from an adult who was a healthcare worker with PCR-confirmed SARS-CoV-2 infection or an uninfected control (not recorded which).

The sample holds many counts of this clonotype. The V call is TRBV5-5, the J call TRBJ1-2; 7 bases are shared with TRBD1. Germline V lookup: CDR1 SGHKS, CDR2 YYEKEE (reference sequence). V lost 4 bases to trimming and J lost 0 bases; unmatched junction nucleotides: 6. The CDR3 covers 15 residues. The CDR3 DNA follows: TGTGCCAGCAGCACCGGACAGGAATCTAACTATGGCTACACCTTC. This sequence encodes CASSTGQESNYGYTF.

This clonotype was seen once. A much more abundant neighbour one base away suggests this may be a read error. This chain connects TRBV13 to TRBJ1-2; 10 bases agree with TRBD1. There are 14 residues in the CDR3. In germline, CDR1 is PRHDT, CDR2 FYEKMQ (reference sequence). CDR3 region: CTSRPGTGVYGYTF. The CDR3, as DNA: TGTACCAGCAGGCCGGGGACAGGGGTTTATGGCTACACCTTC.

This clonotype has at least ten counts. The chain has TRBV5-1 and TRBJ2-7, with a possible D match to TRBD1 (5 bases). Germline CDR1 and CDR2: SGHRS and YFSETQ. CDR3 size: 14 residues. Trimming shortened V by 0 bases and J by 2 bases, and 9 bases separated the two germline ends. CDR3 nucleotide sequence: TGCGCCAGCAGCTTGGGACAGAGTACCTACGAGCAGTACTTC. Its translation: CASSLGQSTYEQYF.

This clonotype was found many times. CDR3 DNA: TGTGCCAGCAGTTTATTGACAGGGGGCGGGAACGAAAAACTGTTTTTT. Amino acid sequence: CASSLLTGGGNEKLFF. The V gene is TRBV28, the J gene TRBJ1-4; 10 bases are shared with TRBD1. The CDR3 spans 16 residues. CDR1 and CDR2 from the germline V gene are MDHEN and SYDVKM. The junction had 7 bases not matched to a gene; V was cut back by 1 base and J by 8 bases.

This clonotype was picked up many times. The chain employs TRBV20-1 and TRBJ2-2; 8 bases are shared with TRBD1. V lost 0 bases, J lost 1 base, and 1 base stayed unmatched. The CDR3 has 15 amino acids. CDR1 is DFQATT and CDR2 is SNEGSKA in the germline V gene (reference sequence). The CDR3 here is CSARETGGNTGELFF. The CDR3 coding sequence is TGCAGTGCTAGAGAAACAGGGGGGAACACCGGGGAGCTGTTTTTT.

This clonotype was seen at least ten times. The rearrangement links TRBV6-4 to TRBJ2-4; D is perhaps TRBD2 (7 bases). Trimming took 0 bases from V and 5 from J, leaving 8 bases between them. The CDR3 runs to 14 residues. CDR1 is MRHNA and CDR2 is SNTAGT in the germline V gene. The CDR3 loop reads CASSDSGGENIQYF. The DNA for the CDR3 is TGTGCCAGCAGTGACTCAGGGGGGGAAAACATTCAGTACTTC.

This clonotype showed up many times. The rearrangement joins TRBV6-6 to TRBJ1-2; D is perhaps TRBD1 (6 bases). The germline CDR1 and CDR2 sequences are MNHNY and SVGAGI (reference sequence). Trimming stripped 6 bases from V and 4 bases from J, with 21 bases between. This CDR3 has 16 amino acids. The CDR3 bases are TGTGCCAGCAGGCCTGGACAGATGCCCTACCTCTATGGCTACACCTTC. Protein sequence: CASRPGQMPYLYGYTF.

This clonotype was counted at least ten times. This chain joins TRBV7-2 and TRBJ1-2; tentatively, D is TRBD1 (5 bases). There are 15 residues in the CDR3. The V and J ends lost 1 base and 4 bases respectively, with 13 bases between them. Germline V CDR1 and CDR2: SGHTA, FQGNSA. The CDR3 DNA sequence: TGTGCCAGCAGCTTAGATCCGGGGACGGGCTATGGCTACACCTTC. Protein product: CASSLDPGTGYGYTF.

This clonotype was counted at least ten times. The junction departs from the called germline gene at one end, perhaps through a read error. This chain connects TRBV2 to TRBJ2-1; 11 bases are shared with TRBD1. Germline values: CDR1 SNHLY, CDR2 FYNNEI. The CDR3 length is 15 residues. This CDR3 is CASSEGQGAVDEQFF. DNA for the CDR3: TGTGCCAGCAGCGAAGGACAGGGGGCGGTTGATGAGCAGTTCTTC.

This clonotype came up many times. The V call is TRBV4-1, the J call TRBJ2-3; D might be TRBD2 (5 bases). The CDR3 runs 15 residues. V was clipped by 3 bases and J by 2 bases, with 12 bases between them. In germline, CDR1 is MGHRA, CDR2 YSYEKL. In DNA, the CDR3 is TGCGCCAGCAGCCACCCCGGCGGACTCACAGATACGCAGTATTTT. It is translated as CASSHPGGLTDTQYF.

Many counts were recorded for this clonotype. The gene calls are TRBV7-9 and TRBJ2-2; D not resolved. The CDR3 has 14 residues. V lost 7 bases and J 7 bases, leaving 16 bases between the germline ends. Germline-derived CDR1 and CDR2 are SEHNR and FQNEAQ (reference sequence). CDR3 loop: CASTISEIGGELFF. The CDR3 nucleotides are TGTGCCAGCACCATCAGCGAGATCGGCGGGGAGCTGTTTTTT.

Ten or more counts support this clonotype. This sequence joins TRBV12-2 and TRBJ1-6. TRBV12-2 is designated a pseudogene. The CDR3 extends over 16 amino acids. In DNA, the CDR3 is TGTGCAAGTCCCCTAGATTGCCGCTCCTATAATTCACCCCTCCACTTT. Its translation: CASPLDCRSYNSPLHF.

This clonotype was recorded at least ten times. The V gene is TRBV7-3, the J gene TRBJ1-1, with 7 bases fitting TRBD1. Germline values: CDR1 SGHTA, CDR2 FQGTGA. The CDR3 sequence is 13 residues long. With 5 bases clipped from V and 12 bases from J, the junction kept 12 bases outside the gene matches. The CDR3 loop reads CASSAEQGQGTFF. CDR3 in DNA: TGTGCCAGCAGCGCAGAACAGGGGCAGGGGACTTTCTTT.

This clonotype came up many times. V and J are TRBV2 and TRBJ2-1; the D gene is possibly TRBD2 (6 bases). V was pared by 5 bases and J by 5 bases, with 13 bases between. The CDR3 length is 14 residues. CDR1 is SNHLY, CDR2 FYNNEI, per germline. For the CDR3, the DNA is TGTGCCAGCAGTCGTAGCGGCTATAACAATGAGCAGTTCTTC. The encoded protein is CASSRSGYNNEQFF.

The chain couples TRBV27 to TRBJ2-7, with 11 positions matching TRBD1. J was trimmed by 5 bases and V by 3 bases; bases with no gene match: 9. The CDR3 sequence is 16 residues long. Germline lookup yields CDR1 MNHEY and CDR2 SMNVEV (reference sequence). The CDR3 DNA reads as TGTGCCAGCAGTTTGACTCCGGGACAGGGGGGTCACGAGCAGTACTTC. Amino acids: CASSLTPGQGGHEQYF.

This clonotype came up many times. The gene calls are TRBV7-9 and TRBJ1-1, with TRBD1 as a possible D gene (5 bases). V was cut by 1 base and J by 4 bases, with 13 bases left in between. CDR1 and CDR2 (germline): SEHNR, FQNEAQ (reference sequence). This CDR3 spans 15 amino acids. The CDR3 spells CASSLDTGRVTEAFF. CDR3 nucleotides: TGTGCCAGCAGCTTAGATACAGGCCGGGTCACTGAAGCTTTCTTT. The variable domain in full, with the rest retrieved from reference TRBV7-9 and TRBJ1-1, is DTGVSQNPRHKITKRGQNVTFRCDPISEHNRLYWYRQTLGQGPEFLTYFQNEAQLEKSRLLSDRFSAERPKGSFSTLEIQRTEQGDSAMYLCASSLDTGRVTEAFFGQGTRLTVV.

This clonotype was picked up many times. The J gene is TRBJ2-7, the V gene TRBV7-2; D might be TRBD2 (6 bases). Trimming took 0 bases from V and 5 from J, leaving 14 bases between them. From germline, CDR1 is SGHTA and CDR2 FQGNSA. The CDR3 runs 15 residues. The CDR3 nucleotides are TGTGCCAGCAGCTTAGCGGGTCTTAGCGGTCACGAGCAGTACTTC. This translates into CASSLAGLSGHEQYF.

This clonotype was detected a few times. CDR3 sequence: CSARDLRTGAYEQYF. Written as DNA, the CDR3 is TGCAGTGCTAGAGATCTTCGGACAGGGGCCTACGAGCAGTACTTC. V and J are TRBV20-1 and TRBJ2-7, with 9 nucleotides matching TRBD1. V lost 0 bases to trimming and J lost 2 bases; unmatched junction nucleotides: 5. The CDR3 totals 15 residues. Germline loops: CDR1 DFQATT, CDR2 SNEGSKA (reference sequence).

There are many counts of this clonotype. V is TRBV6-4 and J is TRBJ2-3; 10 bases match TRBD2. The CDR3 spans 15 residues. Germline trimming cut 5 bases from V and 4 bases from J; bases unmatched to any gene: 6. CDR1 MRHNA and CDR2 SNTAGT come from the germline V gene. Here the CDR3 reads CASSQSGGAADTQYF. CDR3 coding DNA: TGTGCCAGCAGTCAAAGCGGGGGGGCCGCAGATACGCAGTATTTT.

At least ten counts were recorded for this clonotype. The chain recombines TRBV5-1 with TRBJ1-1, with 7 bases identical to TRBD1. The germline gives CDR1 SGHRS, CDR2 YFSETQ. There are 15 residues in the CDR3. V dropped 2 bases and J dropped 7; count of bases not matched to a gene: 11. CDR3 loop: CASSLGTDGTGEAFF. Here the CDR3 DNA reads TGCGCCAGCAGCTTAGGGACAGACGGAACAGGTGAAGCTTTCTTT.

In this sample, this clonotype turned up many times. The rearrangement links TRBV13 to TRBJ2-3, with TRBD1 matching over 8 bases. CDR3 length: 14 amino acids. The junction had 4 bases not matched to a gene; V was cut back by 4 bases and J by 4 bases. Germline CDR1 PRHDT, CDR2 FYEKMQ (reference sequence). Written as DNA, the CDR3 is TGTGCCAGCAGCTCGGACAGGGTGGCAGATACGCAGTATTTT. Its translation: CASSSDRVADTQYF.

The CDR3 region is CASSPTESSYNEQFF. CDR3 DNA sequence: TGTGCCAGCAGCCCGACTGAAAGCTCCTACAATGAGCAGTTCTTC. The rearrangement uses TRBV2 and TRBJ2-1; D is uncertain. The V gene lost 6 bases and the J gene lost 0 bases, with 12 bases spanning the gap. The CDR3 runs to 15 residues. In germline, CDR1 is SNHLY, CDR2 FYNNEI.

This clonotype has ten or more counts. V usage is TRBV2 and J usage is TRBJ2-3; 9 bases align to TRBD1. Germline loops: CDR1 SNHLY, CDR2 FYNNEI. This CDR3 is 16 amino acids long. Germline trimming cut 1 base from V and 4 bases from J; bases unmatched to any gene: 6. The CDR3 nucleotides are TGTGCCAGCAGTGAAGAGGGCCGGACAGGGGCAGATACGCAGTATTTT. It translates to CASSEEGRTGADTQYF.

This clonotype was seen ten or more times. The rearrangement links TRBV28 to TRBJ2-7, with 9 bases lining up with TRBD1. The CDR3 covers 14 residues. Germline lookup yields CDR1 MDHEN and CDR2 SYDVKM. V shed 7 bases and J 3 bases; nucleotides not matched to a gene: 7. CDR3 nucleotides: TGTGCCAGCACCCCCGGGACAGGGTACTACGAGCAGTACTTC. This translates into CASTPGTGYYEQYF.

This clonotype was recorded many times. The rearrangement uses TRBV6-1 and TRBJ2-4, with 7 bases that match TRBD2. The germline CDR1 and CDR2 sequences are MNHNS and SASEGT. CDR3 length: 15 residues. The V gene end was trimmed by 4 bases and the J gene end by 1 base; junction bases not matched to a gene: 4. Here the CDR3 reads CASSGGEGAKNIQYF. The CDR3 DNA sequence: TGTGCCAGCAGTGGGGGGGAGGGGGCCAAAAACATTCAGTACTTC.